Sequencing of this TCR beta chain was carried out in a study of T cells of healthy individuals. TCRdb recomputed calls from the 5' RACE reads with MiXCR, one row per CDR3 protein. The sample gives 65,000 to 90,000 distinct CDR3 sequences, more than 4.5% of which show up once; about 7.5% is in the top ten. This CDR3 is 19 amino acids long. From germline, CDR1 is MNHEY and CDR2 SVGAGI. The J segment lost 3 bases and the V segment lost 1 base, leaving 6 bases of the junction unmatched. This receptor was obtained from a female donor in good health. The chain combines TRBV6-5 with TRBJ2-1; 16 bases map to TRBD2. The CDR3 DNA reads TGTGCCAGCAGTTACTTCGCCGGGACTAGCGGGAGGGGCTACAATGAGCAGTTCTTC. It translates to CASSYFAGTSGRGYNEQFF.